Listed below are T cell receptor beta chains from one sample, sequenced in a study of T cell responses to AZD1222 COVID-19 vaccine. Only in-frame clones appear in the TCRdb table, and some are missing; sequencing was by immunoSEQ multiplex PCR. This table holds about 150,000 clones, about 91% found once. Material: peripheral blood, obtained on day 0 of AZD1222 vaccination. The source of these receptors is an adult in good health. CDR3s include the opening cysteine and the closing phenylalanine or tryptophan. Each record gives: J gene, D gene, clone size, V gene, CDR3 protein, CDR3 DNA. D genes are given only for firm matches. Where a row states a size, it is once, few, many or the class of an expanded clone; other rows omit it.

TRBJ2-5,TRBD2,NA,TRBV10-1,CASRPSGGKETQYF,TGCGCCAGCAGACCTAGCGGGGGGAAAGAGACCCAGTACTTC
TRBJ2-4,TRBD1,NA,TRBV15,CATSTDRGKNIQYF,TGTGCCACCAGCACCGACAGGGGGAAAAACATTCAGTACTTC
TRBJ2-5,TRBD2,NA,TRBV7-2,CASSPPGGQETQYF,TGTGCCAGCAGCCCACCGGGGGGCCAAGAGACCCAGTACTTC
TRBJ2-1,NA,NA,TRBV28,CASSLASGTPYTSNNEYQFF,TGTGCCAGCAGTCTAGCCTCCGGGACACCATATACATCTAACAATGAGTATCAGTTCTTC
TRBJ2-5,NA,once,TRBV24-1,CATSDLRGETQYF,TGTGCCACCAGTGATTTGCGGGGTGAGACCCAGTACTTC
TRBJ2-1,TRBD2,once,TRBV5-1,CASSPSTSGEGEQFF,TGCGCCAGCAGCCCGTCGACTAGCGGGGAGGGTGAGCAGTTCTTC
TRBJ1-1,NA,NA,TRBV6-6,CASSSPRQATEAFF,TGTGCCAGCAGTTCCCCTCGACAGGCCACTGAAGCTTTCTTT
TRBJ1-2,NA,once,TRBV11-2,CASSLKGNENGYTF,TGTGCCAGCAGCCTCAAGGGGAATGAAAATGGCTACACCTTC
TRBJ2-1,NA,NA,TRBV18,CASSIESSSYNEQFF,TGTGCCAGCTCCATTGAGAGTAGCTCCTACAATGAGCAGTTCTTC
TRBJ2-7,TRBD2,NA,TRBV25-1,CASSAPAPVAGGRNEQYF,TGTGCCAGCAGTGCCCCCGCCCCCGTGGCGGGAGGGCGAAACGAGCAGTACTTC
TRBJ2-5,NA,NA,TRBV5-1,CASSLNNQETQYF,TGCGCCAGCAGCTTGAATAACCAAGAGACCCAGTACTTC
TRBJ1-3,NA,NA,TRBV4-2,CASSRTEGLSGNTIYF,TGTGCCAGCAGCCGCACGGAGGGCCTCTCTGGAAACACCATATATTTT
TRBJ1-1,NA,NA,TRBV6-5,CASSLVGGFNTEAFF,TGTGCCAGCAGCCTAGTTGGGGGGTTCAACACTGAAGCTTTCTTT
TRBJ1-5,NA,NA,TRBV2,CASIEGILSNQPQHF,TGTGCCAGCATCGAAGGGATCCTTAGCAATCAGCCCCAGCATTTT
TRBJ1-5,NA,NA,TRBV28,CASSLPRDRSNQPQHF,TGTGCCAGCAGTCTTCCCCGGGACCGTAGCAATCAGCCCCAGCATTTT
TRBJ1-5,NA,NA,TRBV28,CASSFQGISNQPQHF,TGTGCCAGCAGTTTCCAGGGAATCTCCAATCAGCCCCAGCATTTT
TRBJ2-2,TRBD2,NA,TRBV11-2,CASSSSGRVTGELFF,TGTGCCAGCAGCTCAAGCGGGAGGGTCACCGGGGAGCTGTTTTTT
TRBJ1-6,TRBD1,NA,TRBV7-2,CASRRGLDNSPLHF,TGTGCCAGCAGAAGGGGGCTGGATAATTCACCCCTCCACTTT
TRBJ2-7,NA,NA,TRBV10-2,CASRDPRGTGGEQYF,TGCGCCAGCAGGGACCCTAGGGGGACGGGAGGCGAGCAGTACTTC
TRBJ2-5,NA,NA,TRBV7-2,CASSFSGKETQYF,TGTGCCAGCAGCTTTTCCGGAAAAGAGACCCAGTACTTC
TRBJ2-5,NA,NA,TRBV6-1,CASSDPGRGETQYF,TGTGCCAGCAGTGACCCGGGGCGTGGAGAGACCCAGTACTTC
TRBJ2-2,NA,NA,TRBV6-2/TRBV6-3,CASSYSRGGVRPGELFF,TGTGCCAGCAGTTACTCGAGGGGTGGGGTCCGCCCCGGGGAGCTGTTTTTT
TRBJ2-5,NA,once,TRBV5-1,CASSLQETQYF,TGCGCCAGCAGCTTGCAGGAGACCCAGTACTTC
TRBJ2-3,TRBD1,NA,TRBV18,CASSPPPQGATDTQYF,TGTGCCAGCTCACCACCGCCCCAGGGGGCAACAGATACGCAGTATTTT
TRBJ2-7,TRBD1,NA,TRBV28,CASSSGTGLHEQYF,TGTGCCAGCAGTTCCGGGACAGGACTACACGAGCAGTACTTC
TRBJ1-4,NA,NA,TRBV9,CASSTRIRVLNSYEKLFF,TGTGCCAGCAGCACCCGCATCAGGGTCCTTAATTCCTATGAAAAACTGTTTTTT
TRBJ2-5,TRBD2,NA,TRBV5-1,CASTSGGGALETQYF,TGCGCCAGCACCTCTGGCGGGGGGGCCTTAGAGACCCAGTACTTC
TRBJ2-7,TRBD2,NA,TRBV7-2,CASSLTGLAAYEQYF,TGTGCCAGCAGCTTGACGGGACTAGCGGCCTACGAGCAGTACTTC
TRBJ2-3,NA,NA,TRBV7-6,CASSLPQGSTDTQYF,TGTGCCAGCAGCCTCCCCCAGGGGAGCACAGATACGCAGTATTTT
TRBJ2-3,TRBD2,once,TRBV5-4,CASSLDSGRVDTQYF,TGTGCCAGCAGCTTGGATAGCGGGAGAGTCGATACGCAGTATTTT
TRBJ2-2,TRBD1,NA,TRBV5-1,CASSSGQGDAGELFF,TGCGCCAGCAGCTCGGGACAGGGCGACGCCGGGGAGCTGTTTTTT
TRBJ2-7,TRBD2,NA,TRBV28,CASSETSGTSYEQYF,TGTGCCAGCAGTGAGACTAGCGGGACATCCTACGAGCAGTACTTC
TRBJ1-2,NA,NA,TRBV11-2,CASSLVRGTLANYGYTF,TGTGCCAGCAGCTTAGTACGGGGTACCCTAGCTAACTATGGCTACACCTTC
TRBJ2-2,NA,NA,TRBV5-4,CASSFGGAGTGELFF,TGTGCCAGCAGCTTTGGGGGGGCGGGCACCGGGGAGCTGTTTTTT
TRBJ2-7,NA,NA,TRBV7-9,CASSPGTYEQYF,TGTGCCAGCAGCCCAGGGACATACGAGCAGTACTTC
TRBJ1-1,NA,NA,TRBV5-1,CASNWGRGSDTEAFF,TGCGCCAGCAACTGGGGGCGGGGGTCGGACACTGAAGCTTTCTTT
TRBJ1-2,NA,NA,TRBV6-6,CASSYSGSSYTF,TGTGCCAGCAGTTACTCGGGCTCGAGCTACACCTTC
TRBJ1-6,NA,NA,TRBV3-1/TRBV3-2,CASSGQWGRSPLHF,TGTGCCAGCAGCGGACAGTGGGGGAGGTCACCCCTCCACTTT
TRBJ2-1,TRBD2,NA,TRBV6-5,CASSSASGGDNEQFF,TGTGCCAGCAGTTCAGCTAGCGGGGGGGACAATGAGCAGTTCTTC
TRBJ1-2,NA,NA,TRBV27,CASSFSGPRYGYTF,TGTGCCAGCAGTTTCTCAGGCCCTAGGTATGGCTACACCTTC
TRBJ1-1,NA,NA,TRBV10-1,CATSGEGNTEAFF,TGCGCCACTTCCGGGGAGGGGAACACTGAAGCTTTCTTT
TRBJ1-5,NA,NA,TRBV28,CASSSGTVWQPQHF,TGTGCCAGCAGTTCCGGGACGGTCTGGCAGCCCCAGCATTTT
TRBJ1-5,NA,NA,TRBV15,CATSNRGAGAIQPQHF,TGTGCCACCAGCAACCGGGGGGCAGGGGCTATCCAGCCCCAGCATTTT
TRBJ2-3,TRBD2,NA,TRBV5-1,CASSLEASGLLINNTDTQYF,TGCGCCAGCAGCTTGGAGGCTAGCGGCCTTTTAATAAATAACACAGATACGCAGTATTTT
TRBJ2-1,NA,NA,TRBV5-1,CASSSVEGYNEQFF,TGCGCCAGCAGCTCGGTGGAGGGCTACAATGAGCAGTTCTTC
TRBJ1-5,NA,NA,TRBV10-1,CASSDGPSYSNQPQHF,TGCGCCAGCAGTGATGGGCCAAGCTATAGCAATCAGCCCCAGCATTTT
TRBJ2-3,NA,NA,TRBV6-2/TRBV6-3,CASSYGGRTDTQYF,TGTGCCAGCAGTTACGGAGGTAGGACAGATACGCAGTATTTT
TRBJ1-1,NA,NA,TRBV27,CASSLSRGTEAFF,TGTGCCAGCAGTTTATCGAGGGGCACTGAAGCTTTCTTT
TRBJ2-1,TRBD2,NA,TRBV4-2,CASSQGTSGRGNEQFF,TGTGCCAGCAGCCAAGGGACTAGCGGGAGGGGTAATGAGCAGTTCTTC